The 21 T cell receptor beta chains in this list originate from one sample, sequenced in a study of cytomegalovirus exposure and HLA in healthy donors (TCRdb year 2017). Receptors were amplified or captured by the immunoSEQ multiplex PCR assay. For the multiplex PCR, a mixture combining 60 forward primers for TCR Vbeta segments and 13 reverse primers for TCR Jbeta segments was used. Entries here come from immuneACCESS through TCRdb and include only in-frame sequences with V and J called. Some clones fail to appear in such tables; in the studies checked, an unresolved V gene covers under half of the shortfall, and the cause of the remainder is unknown. This sample's table has entries for 100,000 to 150,000 clones. The ten most abundant clones make up about 2% of the sample. Sequenced material: PBMCs. These receptors were obtained from a man aged 40-49 years in good health and CMV-seronegative.

The J gene is TRBJ2-7, the V gene TRBV6-5; possibly TRBD2 for D (5 bases). The CDR3 consists of 13 residues. V was shortened by 8 bases and J by 1 base, with 12 bases between the two germline ends. Germline CDR1 and CDR2: MNHEY and SVGAGI. The CDR3 here is CASEPPGSYEQYF. In DNA form, the CDR3 reads TGTGCCAGCGAACCCCCGGGGTCCTACGAGCAGTACTTC.

The chain joins TRBV5-1 to TRBJ1-2; D call uncertain. Per the germline V gene, CDR1 is SGHRS and CDR2 is YFSETQ. The CDR3 is 13 amino acids. Trimming left V 4 bases short and J 2 bases short, with 9 bases between. The CDR3 region has the DNA TGCGCCAGCAGCCCGGGTTCCAACTATGGCTACACCTTC. The encoded protein is CASSPGSNYGYTF. The whole variable domain, remainder taken from reference TRBV5-1 and TRBJ1-2, is KAGVTQTPRYLIKTRGQQVTLSCSPISGHRSVSWYQQTPGQGLQFLFEYFSETQRNKGNFPGRFSGRQFSNSRSEMNVSTLELGDSALYLCASSPGSNYGYTFGSGTRLTVV.

The V and J genes are TRBV5-1 and TRBJ2-1, with a tentative D call TRBD1 (8 bases). CDR1 and CDR2 from the germline V gene are SGHRS and YFSETQ. CDR3 size: 14 residues. The V end lost 5 bases, the J end lost 5 bases, and 14 bases lay between the germline ends. The CDR3, as DNA: TGCGCCAGCAGACAACAGGGGGGGAACAATGAGCAGTTCTTC. Its protein is CASRQQGGNNEQFF.

The V and J genes are TRBV19 and TRBJ1-2; a weak D match, TRBD1 (5 bases). The CDR3 consists of 12 residues. Germline CDR1 and CDR2: LNHDA and SQIVND (reference sequence). The V and J ends lost 9 bases and 3 bases respectively, with 11 bases between them. CDR3 amino acids: CASAAGYYGYTF. For the CDR3, the DNA is TGTGCCAGCGCTGCAGGGTACTATGGCTACACCTTC.

J is TRBJ2-5 and V is TRBV11-3; 7 bases are shared with TRBD2. V trimming: 1 base; J trimming: 5 bases; junction bases outside the gene matches: 16. The germline CDR1 and CDR2 sequences are SGHNT and YENEEA. This CDR3 has 18 amino acids. The CDR3: CASSLGYLGDYGQETQYF. In DNA, the CDR3 is TGTGCCAGCAGCTTAGGCTACCTTGGGGACTACGGCCAGGAGACCCAGTACTTC.

The chain carries TRBV14 and TRBJ1-1; TRBD1 might be the D (5 bases). CDR3 size: 15 residues. Trimming removed 4 bases at V and 4 bases at J, with 16 bases between. CDR1 is SGHDN, CDR2 FVKESK, per germline. Written as DNA, the CDR3 is TGTGCCAGCAGCCGTAGGGGACTGGCTGGCACTGAAGCTTTCTTT. Translating it yields CASSRRGLAGTEAFF. The full variable domain, completed using reference TRBV14 and TRBJ1-1, is EAGVTQFPSHSVIEKGQTVTLRCDPISGHDNLYWYRRVMGKEIKFLLHFVKESKQDESGMPNNRFLAERTGGTYSTLKVQPAELEDSGVYFCASSRRGLAGTEAFFGQGTRLTVV.

The CDR3 protein is CASSPFPGGDSEAFF. For the CDR3, the DNA is TGCGCCAGCAGCCCCTTTCCAGGGGGAGATTCTGAAGCTTTCTTT. The chain joins TRBV4-1 to TRBJ1-1, with 7 nucleotides matching TRBD1. V shed 4 bases, J shed 6 bases, and the junction held 11 bases outside the gene matches. There are 15 residues in the CDR3. Germline CDR1 reads MGHRA; CDR2 reads YSYEKL.

Note on this clone: Other DNA sequences in this specimen translate into the identical CDR3. The CDR3 DNA reads TGTGCCAGCAGCTTGGACAGGGGGGGGGATACGCAGTATTTT. Translated: CASSLDRGGDTQYF. This chain links TRBV5-6 with TRBJ2-3; TRBD1 might be the D (8 bases). V was clipped by 0 bases and J by 6 bases, with 11 bases between them. Looked up from germline, CDR1 is SGHDT and CDR2 is YYEEEE. This CDR3 is built from 14 residues.

The chain employs TRBV10-2 and TRBJ1-1; 9 bases map to TRBD1. This CDR3 is built from 15 residues. CDR1 WSHSY and CDR2 SAAADI come from the germline V gene. V lost 2 bases to trimming and J lost 9 bases; unmatched junction nucleotides: 10. The CDR3 sequence: CASSEPRTGVRKAFF. The CDR3 coding sequence is TGCGCCAGCAGTGAGCCTCGGACAGGGGTTCGGAAAGCTTTCTTT.

The chain has TRBV7-2 and TRBJ2-3; the D is unclear. V lost 0 bases and J 4 bases, leaving 11 bases between the germline ends. Germline V gives CDR1 SGHTA, CDR2 FQGNSA. The CDR3 length is 15 residues. CDR3 in DNA: TGTGCCAGCAGCTTAGCGTTGGGCGCCGCAGATACGCAGTATTTT. Protein product: CASSLALGAADTQYF.

On this clone: This same CDR3 is encoded by further DNA sequences in the sample. The rearrangement uses TRBV7-9 and TRBJ1-1, with 8 bases lining up with TRBD1. The CDR3 contains 15 residues. The junction had 5 bases not matched to a gene; V was cut back by 5 bases and J by 0 bases. Germline V gene sequence: CDR1 SEHNR, CDR2 FQNEAQ (reference sequence). CDR3 loop: CASSPSDRVNTEAFF. DNA of the CDR3: TGTGCCAGCAGCCCTTCGGACAGGGTGAACACTGAAGCTTTCTTT.

This CDR3 is CALTGGRRETQYF. The CDR3 coding sequence is TGTGCCTTGACAGGGGGTCGGAGAGAGACCCAGTACTTC. This sequence joins TRBV30 and TRBJ2-5; 9 positions match TRBD1. The V gene end was trimmed by 7 bases and the J gene end by 4 bases; junction bases not matched to a gene: 7. Looked up from germline, CDR1 is GTSNPN and CDR2 is SVGIG (reference sequence). CDR3 length equals 13 residues.

The chain employs TRBV13 and TRBJ1-4; tentative D call: TRBD1 (6 bases). V lost 0 bases to trimming and J lost 10 bases, with 18 bases between them. CDR1 and CDR2 (germline): PRHDT, FYEKMQ (reference sequence). The CDR3 runs 16 residues. The CDR3 DNA is TGTGCCAGCAGCTTAGGGACAGGCGCCGGGTATGGAAAACTGTTTTTT. It specifies CASSLGTGAGYGKLFF. Full variable domain (outside the CDR3, taken from reference TRBV13 and TRBJ1-4): AAGVIQSPRHLIKEKRETATLKCYPIPRHDTVYWYQQGPGQDPQFLISFYEKMQSDKGSIPDRFSAQQFSDYHSELNMSSLELGDSALYFCASSLGTGAGYGKLFFGSGTQLSVL.

J is TRBJ2-5 and V is TRBV30; tentatively, D is TRBD1 (5 bases). The germline V and J ends were trimmed by 0 bases and 11 bases, with 10 bases remaining between them. Germline values: CDR1 GTSNPN, CDR2 SVGIG (reference sequence). The CDR3 length is 11 residues. The CDR3 DNA follows: TGTGCCTGGAGTGTAGGGGTGGAGCAGTACTTC. This sequence encodes CAWSVGVEQYF.

The chain links TRBV25-1 to TRBJ2-7; 9 nucleotides match TRBD1. V lost 5 bases to trimming and J lost 4 bases; unmatched junction nucleotides: 9. Germline V gives CDR1 MGHDK, CDR2 SYGVNS. This CDR3 comprises 15 residues. The CDR3 here is CASSSDRDRAYEQYF. Written as DNA, the CDR3 is TGTGCCAGCAGTAGTGACCGGGACAGGGCTTACGAGCAGTACTTC.

The J gene is TRBJ2-2, the V gene TRBV9; 11 bases align to TRBD2. With 3 bases clipped from V and 4 bases from J, the junction kept 11 bases outside the gene matches. This CDR3 region has 18 residues. Germline CDR1 reads SGDLS; CDR2 reads YYNGEE. The CDR3 loop is CASSATLLGTSGTGELFF. As DNA, the CDR3 is TGTGCCAGCAGCGCCACCCTACTGGGGACTAGCGGCACCGGGGAGCTGTTTTTT.

The rearrangement links TRBV7-9 to TRBJ2-7; maybe TRBD2 (5 bases). Germline CDR1 reads SEHNR; CDR2 reads FQNEAQ (reference sequence). The V end was cut by 5 bases, the J end by 3 bases, with 8 bases between. The CDR3 loop spans 12 amino acids. CDR3 in amino acids: CASSPTSYEQYF. CDR3 coding DNA: TGTGCCAGCAGCCCTACTAGCTACGAGCAGTACTTC.

The chain combines TRBV7-9 with TRBJ1-2; D gene uncertain. The CDR3 covers 13 residues. Trimming shortened V by 4 bases and J by 7 bases, and 13 bases separated the two germline ends. Germline CDR1 is SEHNR and CDR2 is FQNEAQ (reference sequence). The chain's CDR3 is CASSYNPAGGYTF. CDR3 coding DNA: TGTGCCAGCAGCTACAACCCGGCGGGTGGCTACACCTTC.

About this clone: At the DNA level, this CDR3 is encoded by other sequences in the same sample as well. J is TRBJ2-2 and V is TRBV28; 8 positions match TRBD1. The CDR3 contains 20 residues. V shed 5 bases, J shed 2 bases, and the junction held 19 bases outside the gene matches. Germline V CDR1 and CDR2: MDHEN, SYDVKM. CDR3: CASSLLGYGGSGGNTGELFF. The CDR3 DNA follows: TGTGCCAGCAGTCTACTTGGGTACGGCGGGTCAGGGGGCAACACCGGGGAGCTGTTTTTT.

V gene TRBV6-1 combines with J gene TRBJ1-4; D uncertain. V dropped 1 base and J dropped 8 bases, with 11 bases sitting between them. Germline CDR1 reads MNHNS; CDR2 reads SASEGT. This CDR3 is built from 14 residues. CDR3 protein: CASSEVRVYEKLFF. The CDR3 DNA reads TGTGCCAGCAGTGAAGTGCGGGTCTACGAAAAACTGTTTTTT.

The chain is built from TRBV11-2 and TRBJ2-7; D not certain. The CDR3 spans 14 residues. V dropped 2 bases and J dropped 2 bases, with 10 bases sitting between them. Germline CDR1 SGHAT, CDR2 FQNNGV. The CDR3 spells CASSLRGRTYEQYF. In DNA form, the CDR3 reads TGTGCCAGCAGCTTACGAGGCAGAACCTACGAGCAGTACTTC.